This T cell receptor (beta chain) was identified during a study of T cells in localized non-small cell lung cancer. Study outcomes and limitations: Paired adjacent lung recovered a median roughly 54 of the top 100 tumor clones. Density of T cells in blood, when higher, went with longer overall survival. Exceeding tumor, uninvolved adjacent lung had the highest T cell clonality.

Data came from immunoSEQ multiplex PCR; TCRdb stores just in-frame clones and leaves some out. The data contain fewer than 35,000 clones, about 89% of them singletons. This clone was found a few times. Its antigen is unknown. The CDR3 loop spans 15 amino acids. The V gene's germline CDR1 is MDHEN and CDR2 SYDVKM. Trimming took 8 bases from V and 7 from J; bases not matched to a gene: 16. The rearrangement links TRBV28 to TRBJ2-7; 8 nucleotides match TRBD2. Sequencing was performed on PBMCs, taken before any cancer treatment. This clonotype was sampled from a man aged 35-69 years with stage II lung adenocarcinoma. This CDR3 is CASGTFSGKLGEQYF. The DNA for the CDR3 is TGTGCCAGCGGAACATTTAGCGGGAAGTTGGGGGAGCAGTACTTC.